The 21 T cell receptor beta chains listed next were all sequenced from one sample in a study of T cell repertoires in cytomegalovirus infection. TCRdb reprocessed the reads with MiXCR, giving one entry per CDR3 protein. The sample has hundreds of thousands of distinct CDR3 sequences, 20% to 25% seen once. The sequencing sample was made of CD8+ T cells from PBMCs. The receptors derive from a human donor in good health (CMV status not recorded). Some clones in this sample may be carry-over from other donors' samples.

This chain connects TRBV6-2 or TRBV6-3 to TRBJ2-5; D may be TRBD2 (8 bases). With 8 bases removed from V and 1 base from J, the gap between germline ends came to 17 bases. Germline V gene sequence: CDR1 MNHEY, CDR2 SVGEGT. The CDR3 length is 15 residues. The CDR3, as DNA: TGTGCCAGCGGTAAAGCGGGGGACAGCCAAGAGACCCAGTACTTC. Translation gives CASGKAGDSQETQYF.

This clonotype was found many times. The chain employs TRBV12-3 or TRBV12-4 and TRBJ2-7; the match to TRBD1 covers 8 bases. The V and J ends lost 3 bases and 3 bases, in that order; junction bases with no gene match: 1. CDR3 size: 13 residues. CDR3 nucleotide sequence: TGTGCCAGCAGTTTTGGACAGGGCTACGAGCAGTACTTC. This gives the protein CASSFGQGYEQYF.

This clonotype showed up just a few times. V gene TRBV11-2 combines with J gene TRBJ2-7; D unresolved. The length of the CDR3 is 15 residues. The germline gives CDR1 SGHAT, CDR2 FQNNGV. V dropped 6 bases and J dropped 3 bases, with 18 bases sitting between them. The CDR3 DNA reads TGTGCCAGCAGACACGATCTGGGTGGTTTCTACGAGCAGTACTTC. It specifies CASRHDLGGFYEQYF.

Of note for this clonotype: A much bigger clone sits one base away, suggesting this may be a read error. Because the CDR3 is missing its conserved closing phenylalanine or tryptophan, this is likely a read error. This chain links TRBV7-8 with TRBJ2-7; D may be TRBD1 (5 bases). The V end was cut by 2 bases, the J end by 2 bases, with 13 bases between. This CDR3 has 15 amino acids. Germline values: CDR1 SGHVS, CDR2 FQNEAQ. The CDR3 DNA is TGTGCCAGCAGCTTATTGGCAGGGTCTACCTACGAGCAGTACTAC. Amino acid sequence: CASSLLAGSTYEQYY.

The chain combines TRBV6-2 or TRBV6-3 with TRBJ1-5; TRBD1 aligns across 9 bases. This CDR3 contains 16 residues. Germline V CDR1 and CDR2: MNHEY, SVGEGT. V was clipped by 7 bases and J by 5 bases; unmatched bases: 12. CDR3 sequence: CASTEYRGLGDQPQHF. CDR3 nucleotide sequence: TGTGCCAGCACCGAGTACAGGGGGCTGGGTGATCAGCCCCAGCATTTT.

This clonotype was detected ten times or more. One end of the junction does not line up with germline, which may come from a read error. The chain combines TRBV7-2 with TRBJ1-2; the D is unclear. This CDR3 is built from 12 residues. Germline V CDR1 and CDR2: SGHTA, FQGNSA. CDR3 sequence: CASSSPGREFLF. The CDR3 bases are TGTGCCAGCAGCTCCCCCGGGAGGGAGTTTCTCTTC.

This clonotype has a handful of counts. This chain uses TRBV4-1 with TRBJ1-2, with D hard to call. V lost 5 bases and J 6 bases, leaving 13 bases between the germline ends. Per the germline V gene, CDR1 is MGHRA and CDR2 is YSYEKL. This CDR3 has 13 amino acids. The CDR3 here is CASSLSPLDGYTF. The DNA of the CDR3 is TGCGCCAGCAGCTTGTCTCCGTTGGATGGCTACACCTTC.

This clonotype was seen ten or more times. In DNA form, the CDR3 reads TGTGCCAGCAGTTTACTGGGATTAATTTCCACAGATACGCAGTATTTT. Amino acids: CASSLLGLISTDTQYF. The chain has TRBV28 and TRBJ2-3; D ambiguous. The V and J ends lost 2 bases and 2 bases respectively, with 14 bases between them. The CDR3 spans 16 residues. CDR1 is MDHEN and CDR2 is SYDVKM in the germline V gene.

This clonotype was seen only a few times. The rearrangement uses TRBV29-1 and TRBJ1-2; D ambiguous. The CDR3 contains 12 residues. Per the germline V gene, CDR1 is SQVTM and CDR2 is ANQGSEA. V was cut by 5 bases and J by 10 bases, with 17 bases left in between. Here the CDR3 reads CSVMRTAVDYTF. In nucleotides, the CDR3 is TGCAGCGTTATGAGGACTGCAGTGGACTACACCTTC.

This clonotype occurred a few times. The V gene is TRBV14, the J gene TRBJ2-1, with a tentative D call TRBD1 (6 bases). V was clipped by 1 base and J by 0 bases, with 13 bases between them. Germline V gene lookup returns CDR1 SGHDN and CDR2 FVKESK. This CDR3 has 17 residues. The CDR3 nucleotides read TGTGCCAGCAGCCAAGTCAGGACAGCGAGCTCCTACAATGAGCAGTTCTTC. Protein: CASSQVRTASSYNEQFF.

CDR3 sequence (DNA): TGTGCCAGCAGTTACAGGGTGGACTATGGCTACACCTTC. Its translation: CASSYRVDYGYTF. The chain employs TRBV6-6 and TRBJ1-2, with D unresolved. The CDR3 sequence is 13 residues long. V was cut by 2 bases and J by 3 bases, with 7 bases left in between. CDR1 and CDR2 from the germline V gene are MNHNY and SVGAGI (reference sequence).

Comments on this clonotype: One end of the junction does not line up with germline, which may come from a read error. The CDR3 nucleotides read TGCGCCAGCAGCCAGAACGACCAGGGGGCGACTTACAGTGAGCAGTTCTTC. It encodes CASSQNDQGATYSEQFF. This sequence joins TRBV4-3 and TRBJ2-1; 8 nucleotides agree with TRBD1. CDR3 length equals 17 residues. The germline V gene has CDR1 LGHNA and CDR2 YSLEER.

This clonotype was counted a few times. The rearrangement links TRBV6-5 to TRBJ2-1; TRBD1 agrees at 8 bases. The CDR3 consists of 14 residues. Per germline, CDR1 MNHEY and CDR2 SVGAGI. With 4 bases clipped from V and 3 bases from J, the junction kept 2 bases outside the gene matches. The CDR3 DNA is TGTGCCAGCAGTTCGGACAGGGTCTACAATGAGCAGTTCTTC. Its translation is CASSSDRVYNEQFF.

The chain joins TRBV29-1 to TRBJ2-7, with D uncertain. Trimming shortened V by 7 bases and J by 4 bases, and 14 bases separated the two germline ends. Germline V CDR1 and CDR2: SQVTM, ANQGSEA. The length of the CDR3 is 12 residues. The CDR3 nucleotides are TGCAGCGCCGGGCCGCAGGTGTACGAGCAGTACTTC. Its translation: CSAGPQVYEQYF.

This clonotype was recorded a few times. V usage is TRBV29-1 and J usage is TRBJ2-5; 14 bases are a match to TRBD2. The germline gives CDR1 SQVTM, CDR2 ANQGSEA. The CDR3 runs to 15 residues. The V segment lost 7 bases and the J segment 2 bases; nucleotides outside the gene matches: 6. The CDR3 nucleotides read TGCAGCGCCCTAGGACTAGCGGGGGGACAAGAGACCCAGTACTTC. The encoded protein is CSALGLAGGQETQYF. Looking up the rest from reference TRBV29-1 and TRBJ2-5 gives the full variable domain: SAVISQKPSRDICQRGTSLTIQCQVDSQVTMMFWYRQQPGQSLTLIATANQGSEATYESGFVIDKFPISRPNLTFSTLTVSNMSPEDSSIYLCSALGLAGGQETQYFGPGTRLLVL.

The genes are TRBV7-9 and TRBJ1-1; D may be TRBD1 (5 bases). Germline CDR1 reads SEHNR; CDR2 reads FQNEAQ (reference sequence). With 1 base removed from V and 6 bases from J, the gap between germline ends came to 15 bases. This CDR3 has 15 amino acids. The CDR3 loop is CASSLDSWGGPEAFF. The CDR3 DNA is TGTGCCAGCAGCTTAGATTCATGGGGCGGACCTGAAGCTTTCTTT.

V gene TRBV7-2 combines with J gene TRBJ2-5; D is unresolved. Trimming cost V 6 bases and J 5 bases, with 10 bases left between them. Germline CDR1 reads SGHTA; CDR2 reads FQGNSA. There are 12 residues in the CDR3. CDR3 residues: CASRLTFETQYF. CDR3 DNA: TGTGCCAGCAGGCTTACTTTCGAGACCCAGTACTTC.

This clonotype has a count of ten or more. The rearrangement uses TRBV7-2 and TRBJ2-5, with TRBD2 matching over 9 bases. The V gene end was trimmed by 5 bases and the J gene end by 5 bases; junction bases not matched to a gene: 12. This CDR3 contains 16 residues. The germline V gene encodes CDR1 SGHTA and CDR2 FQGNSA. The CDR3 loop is CASSLRLAADPETQYF. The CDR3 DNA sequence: TGTGCCAGCAGCCTACGACTAGCGGCCGATCCGGAGACCCAGTACTTC.

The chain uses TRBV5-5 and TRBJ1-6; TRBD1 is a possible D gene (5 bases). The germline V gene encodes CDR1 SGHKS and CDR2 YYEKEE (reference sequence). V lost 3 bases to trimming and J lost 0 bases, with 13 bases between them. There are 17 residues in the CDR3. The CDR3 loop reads CASSSGLLLSYNSPLHF. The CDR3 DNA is TGTGCCAGCAGCTCGGGACTCCTTCTCTCCTATAATTCACCCCTCCACTTT.

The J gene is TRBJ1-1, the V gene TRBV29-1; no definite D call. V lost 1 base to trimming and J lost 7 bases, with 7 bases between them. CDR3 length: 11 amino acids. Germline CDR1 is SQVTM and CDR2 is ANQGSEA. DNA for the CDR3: TGCAGCGTTGAAGGGACGGTTGAAGCTTTCTTT. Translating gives CSVEGTVEAFF.

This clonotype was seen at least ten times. The CDR3 DNA sequence: TGTGCCAGCACCTCCTTCCGGGAGACCGGGGAGCTGTTTTTT. The encoded protein is CASTSFRETGELFF. V and J are TRBV6-1 and TRBJ2-2; D may be TRBD2 (6 bases). Per germline, CDR1 MNHNS and CDR2 SASEGT. The CDR3 consists of 14 residues. V was trimmed by 7 bases and J by 5 bases, leaving 14 bases between them.